These 19 T cell receptor beta chains originate from one sample sequenced in a study of cytomegalovirus exposure and HLA in healthy donors. Researchers ran the PCR with 60 Vbeta and 13 Jbeta primers. Only in-frame clones appear in the TCRdb table, and some are missing; sequencing was by immunoSEQ multiplex PCR. The profile covers under 300,000 clones, with about nine tenths appearing a single time and less than 4.5% taken by the ten largest. Material: PBMCs. The receptors here all came from a man in his forties or fifties in good health and CMV-seropositive.

This chain joins TRBV9 and TRBJ1-2, with TRBD1 matching over 8 bases. CDR3 size: 16 residues. The V segment lost 4 bases and the J segment 0 bases; nucleotides outside the gene matches: 8. Per the germline V gene, CDR1 is SGDLS and CDR2 is YYNGEE. The CDR3 loop reads CASSRGTGVANYGYTF. In DNA form, the CDR3 reads TGTGCCAGCAGCCGGGGGACAGGAGTAGCTAACTATGGCTACACCTTC. The full variable domain, completed using reference TRBV9 and TRBJ1-2, is DSGVTQTPKHLITATGQRVTLRCSPRSGDLSVYWYQQSLDQGLQFLIQYYNGEERAKGNILERFSAQQFPDLHSELNLSSLELGDSALYFCASSRGTGVANYGYTFGSGTRLTVV.

This chain joins TRBV6-1 and TRBJ2-2, with 9 bases matching TRBD2. This CDR3 has 16 residues. Trimming removed 3 bases from V and 3 bases from J; junction bases left unmatched: 5. CDR1 is MNHNS and CDR2 is SASEGT in the germline V gene. CDR3 coding DNA: TGTGCCAGCAGTGAGGGACTAGCAACATACACCGGGGAGCTGTTTTTT. This sequence encodes CASSEGLATYTGELFF.

The V and J genes are TRBV11-2 and TRBJ2-7; a weak D match, TRBD2 (5 bases). The CDR3 runs to 14 residues. CDR1 and CDR2 (germline): SGHAT, FQNNGV. The V end lost 1 base, the J end lost 1 base, and 8 bases lay between the germline ends. The CDR3 loop is CASSLGAGSYEQYF. The CDR3 DNA follows: TGTGCCAGCAGCTTAGGGGCGGGTTCCTACGAGCAGTACTTC.

The chain recombines TRBV9 with TRBJ2-5; D call uncertain. The CDR3 spans 13 residues. Germline V CDR1 and CDR2: SGDLS, YYNGEE. V lost 3 bases, J lost 4 bases, and 10 bases lay in between. CDR3 sequence: CASSAPPRETQYF. CDR3 sequence (DNA): TGTGCCAGCAGCGCCCCGCCGCGAGAGACCCAGTACTTC.

The J gene is TRBJ2-5, the V gene TRBV4-1; a weak D match, TRBD2 (6 bases). Trimming removed 4 bases at V and 13 bases at J, with 16 bases between. This CDR3 region has 12 residues. Germline V CDR1 and CDR2: MGHRA, YSYEKL. CDR3 DNA: TGCGCCAGCAGCCCCGGGACTCTTCACCTGTACTTC. Its translation: CASSPGTLHLYF.

As regards this clone: Other DNA sequences in this specimen translate into the identical CDR3. The CDR3 DNA is TGTGCCAGCAGCTTCATTGGGGGCGATGGCTACACCTTC. Translated: CASSFIGGDGYTF. The V call is TRBV7-2, the J call TRBJ1-2, with D maybe TRBD1 (6 bases). V dropped 3 bases and J dropped 6 bases, with 11 bases sitting between them. The CDR3 extends over 13 amino acids. In germline, CDR1 is SGHTA, CDR2 FQGNSA.

The rearrangement uses TRBV28 and TRBJ1-1; a weak D match, TRBD1 (5 bases). The V gene lost 3 bases and the J gene lost 4 bases, with 12 bases spanning the gap. CDR1 is MDHEN and CDR2 is SYDVKM in the germline V gene. CDR3 length: 14 residues. This CDR3 reads CASSFRVTGTEAFF. The CDR3 DNA is TGTGCCAGCAGTTTCCGGGTCACAGGCACTGAAGCTTTCTTT.

The gene calls are TRBV7-6 and TRBJ2-5, with 11 positions matching TRBD2. Trimming cost V 1 base and J 2 bases; bases outside gene matches: 3. Germline CDR1 SGHVS, CDR2 FNYEAQ. The CDR3 length is 16 residues. CDR3 DNA sequence: TGTGCCAGCAGCTTAGGCCTAGCGGGAGGTCAAGAGACCCAGTACTTC. The encoded protein is CASSLGLAGGQETQYF.

The V and J genes are TRBV9 and TRBJ2-7; 10 nucleotides align to TRBD2. Unmatched junction bases numbered 4, after V lost 2 bases and J lost 5 bases. Germline loops: CDR1 SGDLS, CDR2 YYNGEE. The CDR3 totals 14 residues. CDR3 nucleotide sequence: TGTGCCAGCAGCGTGGGGACTAGCGCCCACGAGCAGTACTTC. Translated, it gives CASSVGTSAHEQYF. The full variable domain, rest sourced from reference TRBV9 and TRBJ2-7, is DSGVTQTPKHLITATGQRVTLRCSPRSGDLSVYWYQQSLDQGLQFLIQYYNGEERAKGNILERFSAQQFPDLHSELNLSSLELGDSALYFCASSVGTSAHEQYFGPGTRLTVT.

In its sample, this clone was seen once. V and J are TRBV7-8 and TRBJ2-2; 9 bases align to TRBD1. The ends lost 3 bases at V and 3 bases at J; junction bases unmatched: 2. Germline V gene sequence: CDR1 SGHVS, CDR2 FQNEAQ. The CDR3 contains 15 residues. The CDR3 spells CASSLGQGDTGELFF. The CDR3 DNA reads TGTGCCAGCAGCTTGGGACAGGGTGACACCGGGGAGCTGTTTTTT.

The J gene is TRBJ1-2, the V gene TRBV14, with D tentatively TRBD1 (5 bases). The V and J ends lost 0 bases and 4 bases respectively, with 12 bases between them. The CDR3 loop spans 15 amino acids. The germline CDR1 and CDR2 sequences are SGHDN and FVKESK. The CDR3 nucleotides are TGTGCCAGCAGCCAAGAGGCAGGGCCTGTCTATGGCTACACCTTC. Encoded protein: CASSQEAGPVYGYTF.

The chain uses TRBV27 and TRBJ2-7; possibly TRBD2 for D (5 bases). Trimming shortened V by 5 bases and J by 5 bases, and 16 bases separated the two germline ends. From germline, CDR1 is MNHEY and CDR2 SMNVEV (reference sequence). This CDR3 region has 14 residues. The CDR3 loop reads CASSLSTGFNEQYF. The CDR3 DNA sequence: TGTGCCAGCAGTCTCAGTACGGGATTCAACGAGCAGTACTTC.

The J gene is TRBJ2-7, the V gene TRBV6-6; 11 bases are a match to TRBD1. CDR3 length equals 15 residues. The ends lost 7 bases at V and 5 bases at J; junction bases unmatched: 10. Germline lookup yields CDR1 MNHNY and CDR2 SVGAGI (reference sequence). CDR3: CASTPSGTGGHEQYF. CDR3 DNA: TGTGCCAGCACACCTTCAGGGACAGGGGGGCACGAGCAGTACTTC.

The rearrangement links TRBV10-2 to TRBJ2-4; D is perhaps TRBD1 (5 bases). V was clipped by 6 bases and J by 4 bases, with 16 bases between them. In germline, CDR1 is WSHSY, CDR2 SAAADI. The CDR3 has 15 amino acids. CDR3 DNA: TGCGCCAGCAGCAATTTTCGGACAAATAAAAACATTCAGTACTTC. The encoded protein is CASSNFRTNKNIQYF.

On this clone itself: Germline and junction disagree at one end, which may indicate a read error. The genes are TRBV6-5 and TRBJ1-2, with 7 bases identical to TRBD1. The CDR3 spans 16 residues. Germline V lookup: CDR1 MNHEY, CDR2 SVGAGI. CDR3 in DNA: TGTGCCGGCAGTTACTCGCCGACAGGGTTGGTCGAAGGCTACACCTTC. This translates into CAGSYSPTGLVEGYTF.

The gene calls are TRBV15 and TRBJ2-5; D ambiguous. Trimming pared 5 bases from V and 1 base from J, leaving 8 bases between. The CDR3 covers 13 residues. In germline, CDR1 is LNHNV, CDR2 YYDKDF (reference sequence). As DNA, the CDR3 is TGTGCCACCAGCCAGAACCTCCAAGAGACCCAGTACTTC. Amino acid sequence: CATSQNLQETQYF. The variable domain in full, completed from reference TRBV15 and TRBJ2-5, reads DAMVIQNPRYQVTQFGKPVTLSCSQTLNHNVMYWYQQKSSQAPKLLFHYYDKDFNNEADTPDNFQSRRPNTSFCFLDIRSPGLGDTAMYLCATSQNLQETQYFGPGTRLLVL.

The chain links TRBV2 to TRBJ1-5; D gene uncertain. The germline CDR1 and CDR2 sequences are SNHLY and FYNNEI. The CDR3 runs 14 residues. V was shortened by 3 bases and J by 3 bases, with 9 bases between the two germline ends. The CDR3 here is CASSDVGLNQPQHF. The CDR3 nucleotides are TGTGCCAGCAGTGACGTCGGACTCAATCAGCCCCAGCATTTT. Based on the CDR3 plus reference TRBV2 and TRBJ1-5, the full variable domain is EPEVTQTPSHQVTQMGQEVILRCVPISNHLYFYWYRQILGQKVEFLVSFYNNEISEKSEIFDDQFSVERPDGSNFTLKIRSTKLEDSAMYFCASSDVGLNQPQHFGDGTRLSIL.

This clone showed up just a few times. The chain has TRBV6-1 and TRBJ2-7; 7 bases map to TRBD1. Germline V gene lookup returns CDR1 MNHNS and CDR2 SASEGT. V gave up 6 bases and J gave up 5 bases; unmatched junction bases: 10. The CDR3 has 14 residues. DNA of the CDR3: TGTGCCAGCAGGGGGTGGACAGGTAACGACGAGCAGTACTTC. As protein: CASRGWTGNDEQYF.

The CDR3 sequence: CSVDARGATEAFF. CDR3 nucleotides: TGCAGCGTGGACGCCAGGGGAGCCACTGAAGCTTTCTTT. This chain uses TRBV29-1 with TRBJ1-1, with D tentatively TRBD1 (6 bases). Germline V gives CDR1 SQVTM, CDR2 ANQGSEA. The CDR3 totals 13 residues. The germline V and J ends were trimmed by 6 bases and 4 bases, with 15 bases remaining between them.